This entry lists 23 T cell receptor beta chains sequenced from one sample in a study of technical replicates of blood from a handful of donors. The assay was immunoSEQ multiplex PCR, and TCRdb's table has in-frame clones only and misses some. The table lists around 85,000 clones, over 90% of them singletons. Sequencing used T cells isolated from PBMCs. These receptors all stem from a human donor in good health.

The genes are TRBV5-8 and TRBJ1-4, with D perhaps matching TRBD1 (6 bases). This CDR3 comprises 15 residues. The germline V gene encodes CDR1 SGHTS and CDR2 YDEGEE. Trimming took 4 bases from V and 8 from J, leaving 18 bases between them. CDR3 bases: TGTGCCAGCAGCCCCGGAGGGGGGGGCTACGAAAAACTGTTTTTT. Translation: CASSPGGGGYEKLFF.

The rearrangement links TRBV5-8 to TRBJ2-6, with unresolved D. Trimming took 4 bases from V and 1 from J, leaving 9 bases between them. CDR3 length: 15 residues. Germline V gives CDR1 SGHTS, CDR2 YDEGEE. The CDR3 is CASSPLDSGANVLTF. CDR3 DNA sequence: TGTGCCAGCAGCCCACTCGATTCTGGGGCCAACGTCCTGACTTTC. The whole variable domain, remainder taken from reference TRBV5-8 and TRBJ2-6, is EAGVTQSPTHLIKTRGQQATLRCSPISGHTSVYWYQQALGLGLQFLLWYDEGEERNRGNFPPRFSGRQFPNYSSELNVNALELEDSALYLCASSPLDSGANVLTFGAGSRLTVL.

The chain joins TRBV5-1 to TRBJ2-1; tentative D call: TRBD2 (7 bases). Trimming removed 4 bases at V and 3 bases at J, with 20 bases between. The length of the CDR3 is 17 residues. Germline V gene sequence: CDR1 SGHRS, CDR2 YFSETQ. The CDR3 reads CASSKGGDLTHYNEQFF. As DNA, the CDR3 is TGCGCCAGCAGCAAGGGGGGGGACCTAACTCACTACAATGAGCAGTTCTTC.

The chain is built from TRBV7-6 and TRBJ2-7, with 8 bases identical to TRBD2. The CDR3 consists of 13 residues. Trimming removed 4 bases from V and 5 bases from J; junction bases left unmatched: 4. Germline V lookup: CDR1 SGHVS, CDR2 FNYEAQ. The CDR3 region has the DNA TGTGCCAGCAGCTCAAGCGGGGGCCACGAGCAGTACTTC. It specifies CASSSSGGHEQYF.

The genes are TRBV5-4 and TRBJ2-1; the D gene is possibly TRBD2 (7 bases). CDR1 and CDR2 from the germline V gene are SGHNT and YYREEE (reference sequence). V gave up 2 bases and J gave up 4 bases, with 13 bases separating them. This CDR3 region has 15 residues. CDR3 DNA sequence: TGTGCCAGCAGCTTTGGGGGGGCTGGGTACAATGAGCAGTTCTTC. This encodes CASSFGGAGYNEQFF.

This chain connects TRBV5-1 to TRBJ2-3, with TRBD2 matching 12 bases. Germline V gene lookup returns CDR1 SGHRS and CDR2 YFSETQ. CDR3 size: 15 residues. The junction had 2 bases not matched to a gene; V was cut back by 3 bases and J by 3 bases. The CDR3 bases are TGCGCCAGCAGCTCAGGGACTAGCGGGACAGATACGCAGTATTTT. Amino acid sequence: CASSSGTSGTDTQYF.

The genes are TRBV13 and TRBJ2-7; perhaps TRBD2 as D (6 bases). The CDR3 totals 12 residues. V was shortened by 3 bases and J by 6 bases, with 9 bases between the two germline ends. The V gene's germline CDR1 is PRHDT and CDR2 FYEKMQ (reference sequence). CDR3 coding DNA: TGTGCCAGCAGCTTGGGGGGTGGCGAGCAGTACTTC. Translation: CASSLGGGEQYF.

J is TRBJ2-7 and V is TRBV4-1; 8 nucleotides line up with TRBD2. CDR1 MGHRA and CDR2 YSYEKL come from the germline V gene. This CDR3 contains 16 residues. J lost 2 bases, V lost 4 bases, and 10 bases had no gene match. In DNA, the CDR3 is TGCGCCAGCAGCCTCGCCGGGGGTAGCGGGACCTACGAGCAGTACTTC. Translating gives CASSLAGGSGTYEQYF.

The CDR3 bases are TGTGCCAGCAGCCAAGGGACTAGCGGGAGAGCTGGCGCAGATACGCAGTATTTT. This translates into CASSQGTSGRAGADTQYF. The chain has TRBV4-2 and TRBJ2-3, with 13 bases lining up with TRBD2. The CDR3 totals 18 residues. V shed 1 base and J 4 bases; nucleotides not matched to a gene: 8. Per the germline V gene, CDR1 is LGHNA and CDR2 is YNFKEQ.

V is TRBV13 and J is TRBJ1-3, with D possibly being TRBD1 (5 bases). The CDR3 loop spans 14 amino acids. Trimming left V 0 bases short and J 5 bases short, with 8 bases between. CDR1 is PRHDT and CDR2 is FYEKMQ in the germline V gene (reference sequence). CDR3 in amino acids: CASSLGRVRNTIYF. DNA of the CDR3: TGTGCCAGCAGCTTAGGCAGGGTGAGAAACACCATATATTTT.

The CDR3 nucleotides are TGTGCCAGCAACGTAGCGGGAGGATACACAGATACGCAGTATTTT. Encoded protein: CASNVAGGYTDTQYF. V gene TRBV14 combines with J gene TRBJ2-3, with 10 bases matching TRBD2. V shed 7 bases and J 2 bases; nucleotides not matched to a gene: 6. Germline V gene sequence: CDR1 SGHDN, CDR2 FVKESK. The CDR3 has 15 residues.

This CDR3 is CASSQGARYGYTF. DNA for the CDR3: TGTGCCAGCAGTCAGGGGGCCCGCTATGGCTACACCTTC. This chain links TRBV2 with TRBJ1-2, with 8 nucleotides matching TRBD1. The CDR3 is 13 amino acids. CDR1 is SNHLY, CDR2 FYNNEI, per germline. Losses at the gene ends were 5 bases for V and 4 bases for J; bases not matched to a gene: 3. The variable domain in full, with the rest retrieved from reference TRBV2 and TRBJ1-2, is EPEVTQTPSHQVTQMGQEVILRCVPISNHLYFYWYRQILGQKVEFLVSFYNNEISEKSEIFDDQFSVERPDGSNFTLKIRSTKLEDSAMYFCASSQGARYGYTFGSGTRLTVV.

CDR3 sequence: CASSAGGLHEQYF. In DNA form, the CDR3 reads TGTGCCAGCAGCGCCGGGGGGCTGCACGAGCAGTACTTC. This chain links TRBV11-2 with TRBJ2-7; tentative D call: TRBD2 (7 bases). This CDR3 has 13 amino acids. Per germline, CDR1 SGHAT and CDR2 FQNNGV. Trimming removed 5 bases from V and 5 bases from J, with 13 bases in between.

The gene calls are TRBV6-5 and TRBJ2-7; maybe TRBD1 (6 bases). The germline V and J ends were trimmed by 9 bases and 3 bases, with 9 bases remaining between them. The CDR3 is 11 amino acids. Germline V gene sequence: CDR1 MNHEY, CDR2 SVGAGI. CDR3 amino acids: CASRDNYEQYF. As DNA, the CDR3 is TGTGCCAGTCGGGACAACTACGAGCAGTACTTC.

V usage is TRBV5-1 and J usage is TRBJ2-5; 10 bases fit TRBD2. The trim removed 1 base at V and 4 bases at J, leaving 10 bases unmatched. Germline V gene sequence: CDR1 SGHRS, CDR2 YFSETQ. The CDR3 contains 17 residues. The CDR3 nucleotides are TGCGCCAGCAGCTTGACTAGCGGGACCCGCCGGGGAGAGACCCAGTACTTC. This encodes CASSLTSGTRRGETQYF.

The chain uses TRBV28 and TRBJ2-7; 8 nucleotides match TRBD2. V shed 3 bases and J 5 bases; nucleotides not matched to a gene: 12. CDR3 length: 16 amino acids. Germline loops: CDR1 MDHEN, CDR2 SYDVKM. CDR3 nucleotides: TGTGCCAGCAGTTTCAGTTGGAGCGGGAGACGGGACGAGCAGTACTTC. It encodes CASSFSWSGRRDEQYF. The variable domain in full, completed from reference TRBV28 and TRBJ2-7, reads DVKVTQSSRYLVKRTGEKVFLECVQDMDHENMFWYRQDPGLGLRLIYFSYDVKMKEKGDIPEGYSVSREKKERFSLILESASTNQTSMYLCASSFSWSGRRDEQYFGPGTRLTVT.

The J gene is TRBJ2-1, the V gene TRBV2; 9 positions agree with TRBD2. The V segment lost 6 bases and the J segment 5 bases; nucleotides outside the gene matches: 5. Looked up from germline, CDR1 is SNHLY and CDR2 is FYNNEI. The CDR3 sequence is 14 residues long. This chain's CDR3 is CASRSSGGHNEQFF. CDR3 DNA: TGTGCCAGCAGGAGTAGCGGGGGCCACAATGAGCAGTTCTTC.

This chain joins TRBV7-9 and TRBJ2-3, with D maybe TRBD2 (5 bases). The V end lost 0 bases, the J end lost 0 bases, and 10 bases lay between the germline ends. CDR1 is SEHNR, CDR2 FQNEAQ, per germline (reference sequence). This CDR3 comprises 16 residues. CDR3 sequence (DNA): TGTGCCAGCAGCTTAGCGCTTAGGACTAGCACAGATACGCAGTATTTT. Amino acids: CASSLALRTSTDTQYF.

Note on this clone: Other DNA sequences of this sample code for an identical CDR3. The chain has TRBV27 and TRBJ2-1, with TRBD1 matching over 7 bases. This CDR3 spans 13 amino acids. CDR1 is MNHEY and CDR2 is SMNVEV in the germline V gene (reference sequence). V trimming: 3 bases; J trimming: 7 bases; junction bases outside the gene matches: 3. CDR3 in amino acids: CASSLAGGNEQFF. The CDR3 DNA sequence: TGTGCCAGCAGTTTGGCAGGGGGTAATGAGCAGTTCTTC.

The chain joins TRBV4-1 to TRBJ1-5; TRBD1 agrees at 7 bases. V trimming: 4 bases; J trimming: 3 bases; junction bases outside the gene matches: 6. This CDR3 is built from 15 residues. Germline V CDR1 and CDR2: MGHRA, YSYEKL. The CDR3 region has the DNA TGCGCCAGCAGCCTCCTGGGGACAGACAATCAGCCCCAGCATTTT. It translates to CASSLLGTDNQPQHF.

This chain joins TRBV6-1 and TRBJ1-1; possibly TRBD1 for D (6 bases). Trimming shortened V by 2 bases and J by 0 bases, and 7 bases separated the two germline ends. The CDR3 consists of 14 residues. Germline V gene sequence: CDR1 MNHNS, CDR2 SASEGT. CDR3 residues: CASSEWDMNTEAFF. CDR3 nucleotides: TGTGCCAGCAGTGAATGGGACATGAACACTGAAGCTTTCTTT.

V and J are TRBV18 and TRBJ1-4; TRBD1 matches at 8 bases. The CDR3 consists of 15 residues. From germline, CDR1 is KGHSH and CDR2 LQKENI. The junction had 7 bases not matched to a gene; V was cut back by 4 bases and J by 6 bases. CDR3: CASSLTTGGYEKLFF. CDR3 sequence (DNA): TGTGCCAGCTCACTCACAACAGGGGGATATGAAAAACTGTTTTTT.

The CDR3 DNA sequence: TGCGCCAGCAGCCCCGACGGACAGCTGAGCGTCTATGGCTACACCTTC. Translation: CASSPDGQLSVYGYTF. The V and J genes are TRBV5-1 and TRBJ1-2, with D possibly matching TRBD1 (6 bases). V lost 4 bases and J lost 4, with 20 bases in between. Germline CDR1 is SGHRS and CDR2 is YFSETQ. There are 16 residues in the CDR3. Looking up the rest from reference TRBV5-1 and TRBJ1-2 gives the full variable domain: KAGVTQTPRYLIKTRGQQVTLSCSPISGHRSVSWYQQTPGQGLQFLFEYFSETQRNKGNFPGRFSGRQFSNSRSEMNVSTLELGDSALYLCASSPDGQLSVYGYTFGSGTRLTVV.